This TCR beta chain was found in a study of glioma-infiltrating T cells after dendritic cell vaccination (TCRdb year 2016). About the investigation overall: The cohort comprised approximately 15 glioblastoma patients from Phase I and II dendritic cell vaccination trials, 9 newly diagnosed and 6 with recurrent disease. Autologous tumor lysate-pulsed dendritic cell vaccination was administered to the patients between the early 2000s and the early 2010s. The vaccine was prepared from monocyte-derived dendritic cells that were cultured for 6 to 7 days with IL-4 and GM-CSF and then pulsed overnight with autologous tumor lysate. Three intradermal dendritic cell vaccine injections were administered to patients at biweekly intervals in the arm below the axilla. In glioblastoma patients vaccinated with dendritic cells, deep sequencing of TCR beta CDR3 regions served to measure tumor-infiltrating lymphocyte content and to compare repertoires between tumor and blood. Survival after dendritic cell vaccination was correlated with TCR sequencing metrics, including TIL content and tumor-blood repertoire overlap.

To be selected, patients needed enough residual fresh-frozen tumor tissue and more than two years of available survival data. Molecular status otherwise varied across the glioblastoma patients, but none of them carried an isocitrate dehydrogenase mutation. PBMC were collected before vaccination, two weeks after the third vaccination, and at tumor progression when it occurred. Genomic DNA was extracted with the Qiagen DNeasy Blood extraction Kit. On this clone itself: The antigen this receptor binds is unknown. Within one base of it there is no much larger clone, and no base qualities were kept.

Study-level results and caveats: After dendritic cell vaccination, a higher estimated pretreatment TIL content predicted longer time to progression and overall survival. The TCR overlap response model with three groups was called speculative and said to need prospective validation. TCR clonality showed no direct relationship with survival, which suggests that a diverse polyclonal response may be important. The cohort was small and heterogeneous, with few patients having full blood and tumor sets and even fewer initial-recurrent tumor pairs.

The immunoSEQ assay amplified TCRB CDR3 regions from roughly 2 micrograms of genomic DNA, or from all available DNA when less than that amount was available. The multiplex PCR employed 60 forward primers targeting TCR V beta segments and 13 reverse primers targeting J beta segments. To estimate the number of reads per starting template, synthetic control templates were added to each sample at limiting dilution. The Illumina HiSeq System generated sequencing reads of 87 bp. Regarding the original processing steps: PCR and sequencing errors were removed by merging closely related sequences with a nearest neighbor algorithm. TCR overlap was measured as the percentage of unique tumor TCR beta sequences also present in the same patient's peripheral blood. TCRdb stores this immuneACCESS table with in-frame sequences only. Part of the clones is absent; in the studies checked, under half of the shortfall reflects unresolved V genes, and no reason is known for the rest. V and J calls and clone size are given by that table; D and trimming were obtained from the DNA. The sample records tens of thousands of clones, about 86% of which are singletons. The ten largest make up under 8% of the sample.

CDR1 and CDR2, per the germline V gene, are SGHRS and YFSETQ. The cysteine opens and the phenylalanine closes a CDR3 of 16 amino acids. The kept DNA is CDR3 alone, 48 bases in frame from the first base. Deletion took 5 bases off V and 1 base off J, with a span of 18 bases between the germline ends. Here the sequenced sample was blood, taken before dendritic cell vaccination. The TCR originated in a human donor with glioblastoma. The rearranged chain carries TRBV5-1 and TRBJ1-2; too little of a D gene remains to name it. The bases are TGCGCCAGCAGGGATCTTTCTCTAGGCGTTAACTATGGCTACACCTTC. The resulting protein is CASRDLSLGVNYGYTF.